This T cell receptor (beta chain) was found in a study of CD8 T cell repertoires and HIV-1 epitope variants. Overall study context: T cells were stimulated with Twenty-five Gag and Nef peptides separately. Controls included no peptide, Ebola AY9 epitope, and a CMV, EBV, flu pool. Study-wide findings and caveats: Five clonotypes recognized Nef KF9, one HW9, none TAALDMSHF.

This CDR3 is 15 amino acids long. V was shortened by 3 bases and J by 4 bases, with 12 bases between the two germline ends. CDR1 SGHTA and CDR2 FQGNSA come from the germline V gene. Profiled with immunoSEQ multiplex PCR; TCRdb holds only in-frame clones, not every one. This table has about 4,800 clones, around 69% appearing once. Worth noting for this clone: Antigen specificity is unknown.

The TCR was taken from a male donor with HIV. Sequencing was done on a sample of cultured CD8+ T cells derived from PBMCs. The chain uses TRBV7-2 and TRBJ1-4; D may be TRBD1 (5 bases). CDR3 bases: TGTGCCAGCAGCTTCGGGGCAGGGATTAATGAAAAACTGTTTTTT. It yields the protein CASSFGAGINEKLFF.